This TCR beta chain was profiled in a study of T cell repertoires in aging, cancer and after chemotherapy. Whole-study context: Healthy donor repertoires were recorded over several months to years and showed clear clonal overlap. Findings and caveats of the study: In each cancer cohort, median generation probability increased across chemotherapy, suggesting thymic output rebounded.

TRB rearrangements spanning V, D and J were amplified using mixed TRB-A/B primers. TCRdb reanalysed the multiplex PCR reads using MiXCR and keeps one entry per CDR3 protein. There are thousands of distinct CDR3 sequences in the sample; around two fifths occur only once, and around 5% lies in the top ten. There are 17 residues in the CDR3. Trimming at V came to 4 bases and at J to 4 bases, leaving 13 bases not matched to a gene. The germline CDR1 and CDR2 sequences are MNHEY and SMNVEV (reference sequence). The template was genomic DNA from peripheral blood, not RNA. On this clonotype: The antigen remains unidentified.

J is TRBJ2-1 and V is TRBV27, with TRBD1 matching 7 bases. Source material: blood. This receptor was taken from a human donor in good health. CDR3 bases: TGTGCCAGCAGTTCACAACCAGGGACAGATCATTACAATGAGCAGTTCTTC. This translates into CASSSQPGTDHYNEQFF.